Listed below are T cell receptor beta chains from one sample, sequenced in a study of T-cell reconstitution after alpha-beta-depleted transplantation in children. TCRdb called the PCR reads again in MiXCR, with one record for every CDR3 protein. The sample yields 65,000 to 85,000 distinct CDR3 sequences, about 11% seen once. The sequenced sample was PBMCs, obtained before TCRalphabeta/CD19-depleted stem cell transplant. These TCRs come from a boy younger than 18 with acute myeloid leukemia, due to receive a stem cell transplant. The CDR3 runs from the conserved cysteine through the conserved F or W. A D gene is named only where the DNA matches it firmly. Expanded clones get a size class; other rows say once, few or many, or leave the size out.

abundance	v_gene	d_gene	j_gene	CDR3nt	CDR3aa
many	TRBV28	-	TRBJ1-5	TGTGCCAGCAGTCGACGGACAGCGACGGGACAGCCCCAGCATTTT	CASSRRTATGQPQHF
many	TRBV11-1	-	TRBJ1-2	TGTGCCAGCAGCGCAACCGGGCCGGGGACTAACTATGGCTACACCTTC	CASSATGPGTNYGYTF
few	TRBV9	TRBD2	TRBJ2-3	TGTGCCAGCAGCGTAGCTAATAGCGGGGGCCTCACAGATACGCAGTATTTT	CASSVANSGGLTDTQYF
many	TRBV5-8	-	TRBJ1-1	TGTGCCAGCAGCTTGCTTCTATACACTGAAGCTTTCTTT	CASSLLLYTEAFF
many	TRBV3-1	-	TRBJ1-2	TGTGCCAGCAGCCAACCGGGCAGAAACTATGGCTACACCTTC	CASSQPGRNYGYTF
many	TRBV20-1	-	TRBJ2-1	TGCAGTGCTAGAGTGAGCGCCCACTCCTACAATGAGCAGTTCTTC	CSARVSAHSYNEQFF
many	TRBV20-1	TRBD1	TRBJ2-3	TGCAGTGCTGAAGACAGGGCAACTAGCACAGATACGCAGTATTTT	CSAEDRATSTDTQYF
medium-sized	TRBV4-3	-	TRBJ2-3	TGCGCCAGCAGCCAAGATCGGGGGACAGCTAGCACAGATACGCAGTATTTT	CASSQDRGTASTDTQYF
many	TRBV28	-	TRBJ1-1	TGTGCCAGCAGTTCCCGCCAGCGACCTGACACTGAAGCTTTCTTT	CASSSRQRPDTEAFF
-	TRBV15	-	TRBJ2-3	TGTGCCACCACCTTCGCGGCTAGCGTTCGGCCAGATACGCAGTATTTT	CATTFAASVRPDTQYF
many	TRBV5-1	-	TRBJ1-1	TGCGCCAGCAGCTTGGGTTTGGGCGGATTGAACACTGAAGCTTTCTTT	CASSLGLGGLNTEAFF
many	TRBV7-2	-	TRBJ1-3	TGTGCCAGCAGCTTAGCCTCAGGGTTTACTGGAAACACCATATATTTT	CASSLASGFTGNTIYF
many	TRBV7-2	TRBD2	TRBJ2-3	TGTGCCAGCAGCTTAGATGTGGCGGGGGTCACAGATACGCAGTATTTT	CASSLDVAGVTDTQYF
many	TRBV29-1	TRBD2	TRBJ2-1	TGCAGCGCCCTGAGCCCCGCGGGGGGGCTAGGGGAGCAGTTCTTC	CSALSPAGGLGEQFF
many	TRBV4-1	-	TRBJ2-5	TGCGCCAGCAGCCAACCTCCCCCGGGAGTCCAAGAGACCCAGTACTTC	CASSQPPPGVQETQYF
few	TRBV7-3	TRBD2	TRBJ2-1	TGTGCCAGCAGCTTAATATCAGCTAGCGGATACAATGAGCAGTTCTTC	CASSLISASGYNEQFF
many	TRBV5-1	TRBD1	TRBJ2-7	TGCGCCAGCAGCCTCGGGACAGGGTTTCGCTACGAGCAGTACTTC	CASSLGTGFRYEQYF
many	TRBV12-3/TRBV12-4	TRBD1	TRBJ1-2	TGTGCCAGCAGTCTTCGGACAGGGAGCCATGGCTACACCTTC	CASSLRTGSHGYTF
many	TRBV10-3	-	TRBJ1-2	TGTGCCATCAGTGAACCCCGATCCGGCGGCTACACCTTC	CAISEPRSGGYTF
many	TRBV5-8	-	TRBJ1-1	TGTGCCAGCAGCATGGGAGACCGGGAAACTGAAGCTTTCTTT	CASSMGDRETEAFF
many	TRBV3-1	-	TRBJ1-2	TGTGCCAGCAGCCAACTGTCAGCGCGCGGCTATGGCTACACCTTC	CASSQLSARGYGYTF
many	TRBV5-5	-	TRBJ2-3	TGTGCCAGCAGCCCCGAGGGGGAGTTGGCAGATACGCAGTATTTT	CASSPEGELADTQYF
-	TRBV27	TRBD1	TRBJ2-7	TGTGCCAGCTCCCCGGTAGGACAGGGGGTCCCCTCCTACGAGCAGTACTTC	CASSPVGQGVPSYEQYF
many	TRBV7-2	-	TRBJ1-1	TGTGCCAGCAGCCCTTTTGCGGGCATGAGCACTGAAGCTTTCTTT	CASSPFAGMSTEAFF
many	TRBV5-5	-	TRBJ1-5	TGTGCCAGCAGCTTCCGCCAGGGAAGCAATCAGCCCCAGCATTTT	CASSFRQGSNQPQHF
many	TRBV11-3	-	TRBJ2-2	TGTGCCAGCAGCTTAAATCATCCCGGGGAGCTGTTTTTT	CASSLNHPGELFF
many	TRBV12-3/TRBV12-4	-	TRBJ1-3	TGTGCCAGCAACCTGGGACTCTATGGGGACACCATATATTTT	CASNLGLYGDTIYF
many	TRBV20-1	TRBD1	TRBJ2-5	TGCAGTGCTAGACCTCCGGGACAGGGGGTGGGAGAGACCCAGTACTTC	CSARPPGQGVGETQYF
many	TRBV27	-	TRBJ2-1	TGTGCCAGCAGTTTATCGGCGGTAAATGAGCAGTTCTTC	CASSLSAVNEQFF
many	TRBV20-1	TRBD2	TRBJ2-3	TGCAGTGCTAGCCAACCGACTAGCGGGGGGTCCACAGATACGCAGTATTTT	CSASQPTSGGSTDTQYF
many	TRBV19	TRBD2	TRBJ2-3	TGTGCCAGTAGTATAACTAGCGGTGCAGATACGCAGTATTTT	CASSITSGADTQYF
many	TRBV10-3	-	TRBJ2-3	TGTGCCATCGGAAAAGTGGGGGCAGATACGCAGTATTTT	CAIGKVGADTQYF
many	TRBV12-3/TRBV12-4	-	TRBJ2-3	TGTGCCAGCAGTCAAACAGATACGCAGTATTTT	CASSQTDTQYF
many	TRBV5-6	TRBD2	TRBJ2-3	TGTGCCAGCAGCTTGTCGAGCGGGAGGGCCGCAGATACGCAGTATTTT	CASSLSSGRAADTQYF
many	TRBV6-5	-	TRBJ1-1	TGTGCCAGCAGTGATGTTGCTGAAGCTTTCTTT	CASSDVAEAFF
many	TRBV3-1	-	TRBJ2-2	TGTGCCAGCAGCGGAGGGACAACCACCGGGGAGCTGTTTTTT	CASSGGTTTGELFF
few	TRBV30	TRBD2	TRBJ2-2	TGTGCCTGGAGTGCCCCTGGGACTAGCGGATTTATAACCGGGGAGCTGTTTTTT	CAWSAPGTSGFITGELFF
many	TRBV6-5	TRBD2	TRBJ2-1	TGTGCCAGCAGTTACTTTAGCGGGAGGGGCTACAATGAGCAGTTCTTC	CASSYFSGRGYNEQFF
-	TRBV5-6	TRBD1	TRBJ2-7	TGTGCCAGCAGCGTACTGGACAGGGAAGTTTCCTACGAGCAGTACTTC	CASSVLDREVSYEQYF
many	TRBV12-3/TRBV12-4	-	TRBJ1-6	TGTGCCAGCAGCCTCGGGATCTATAATTCACCCCTCCACTTT	CASSLGIYNSPLHF
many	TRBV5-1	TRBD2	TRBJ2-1	TGCGCCAGCAGCTTGCTGCCTAGCGGGACGTATGAGCAGTTCTTC	CASSLLPSGTYEQFF
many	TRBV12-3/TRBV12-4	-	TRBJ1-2	TGTGCCAGCAGTTTGGGATCCGTCGACACCTTC	CASSLGSVDTF
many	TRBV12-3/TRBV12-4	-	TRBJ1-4	TGTGCCAGTAGGGGTCCCTCCCTTGAAAAACTGTTTTTT	CASRGPSLEKLFF
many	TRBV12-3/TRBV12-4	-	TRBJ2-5	TGTGCCAGCAGTTTATCCAGGGAGACCCAGTACTTC	CASSLSRETQYF
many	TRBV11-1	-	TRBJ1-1	TGTGCCAGCAGCTTCCGTAACGCTGGGGGGAGGGCGGGCACTGAAGCTTTCTTT	CASSFRNAGGRAGTEAFF
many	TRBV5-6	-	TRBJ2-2	TGTGCCAGCAGCTGGAACAGGAACACCGGGGAGCTGTTTTTT	CASSWNRNTGELFF
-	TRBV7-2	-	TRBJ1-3	TGTGCCAGCAGCCCGGGTCCGTCTGGAAACACCATATATTTT	CASSPGPSGNTIYF
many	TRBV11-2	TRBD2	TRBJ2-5	TGTGCCAGCAGCTTAGATCAGCTAGCGGGAGCGGTAGAGACCCAGTACTTC	CASSLDQLAGAVETQYF
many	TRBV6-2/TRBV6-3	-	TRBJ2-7	TGTGCCAGCAGCCGCAGGGGCCACGAGCAGTACTTC	CASSRRGHEQYF
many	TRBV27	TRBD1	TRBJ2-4	TGTGCCAGCAGTTCGCTCGACAGGGGGGCAGCCAAAAACATTCAGTACTTC	CASSSLDRGAAKNIQYF
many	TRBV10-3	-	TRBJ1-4	TGTGCCATCAGTGAGGCCATCGAGTCTACAGGGCTCGAAAAACTGTTTTTT	CAISEAIESTGLEKLFF
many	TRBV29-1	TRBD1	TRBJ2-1	TGCAGCGTTGGGACAGGGTTCGATGAGCAGTTCTTC	CSVGTGFDEQFF
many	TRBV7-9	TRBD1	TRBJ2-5	TGTGCCAGCGCTAGGACAGGGGTCGAGACCCAGTACTTC	CASARTGVETQYF
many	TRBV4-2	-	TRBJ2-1	TGTGCCAGCAGAGCCGCCCATGAGCAGTTCTTC	CASRAAHEQFF
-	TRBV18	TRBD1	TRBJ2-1	TGTGCCAGCTCACCACTGGCAGGGGGCAATGAGCAGTTCTTC	CASSPLAGGNEQFF
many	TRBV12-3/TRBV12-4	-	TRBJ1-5	TGTGCCAGCAAACGACGGGACAACAATCAGCCCCAGCATTTT	CASKRRDNNQPQHF
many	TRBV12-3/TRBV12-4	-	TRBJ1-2	TGTGCCAGCTCTGAGAATTATGGCTACACCTTC	CASSENYGYTF
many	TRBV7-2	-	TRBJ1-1	TGTGCCAGCAGCTTATCCCTTTGGGTAGCAAGGGCTGAAGCTTTCTTT	CASSLSLWVARAEAFF
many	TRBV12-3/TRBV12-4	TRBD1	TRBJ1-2	TGTGCCAGCAGTTTATCGGTACAGGGGTCTGGCTACACCTTC	CASSLSVQGSGYTF